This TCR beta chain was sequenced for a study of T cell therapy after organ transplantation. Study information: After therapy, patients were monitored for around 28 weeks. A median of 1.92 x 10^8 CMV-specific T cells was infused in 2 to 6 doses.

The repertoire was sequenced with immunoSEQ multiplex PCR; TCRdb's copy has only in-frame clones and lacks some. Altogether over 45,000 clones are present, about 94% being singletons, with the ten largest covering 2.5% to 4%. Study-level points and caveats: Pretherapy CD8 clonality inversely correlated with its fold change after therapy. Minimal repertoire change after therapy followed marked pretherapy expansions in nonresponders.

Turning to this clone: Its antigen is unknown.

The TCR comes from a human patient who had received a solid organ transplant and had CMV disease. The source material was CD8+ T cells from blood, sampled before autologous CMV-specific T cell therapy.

The CDR3 sequence is CASSKGQDLITGELFF. The DNA of the CDR3 is TGCGCCAGCAGCAAAGGACAGGATCTAATCACCGGGGAGCTGTTTTTT. The rearrangement uses TRBV5-1 and TRBJ2-2, with 7 positions matching TRBD1. The junction had 10 bases not matched to a gene; V was cut back by 4 bases and J by 4 bases. This CDR3 spans 16 amino acids. The germline CDR1 and CDR2 sequences are SGHRS and YFSETQ. The variable domain in full, with the rest retrieved from reference TRBV5-1 and TRBJ2-2, is KAGVTQTPRYLIKTRGQQVTLSCSPISGHRSVSWYQQTPGQGLQFLFEYFSETQRNKGNFPGRFSGRQFSNSRSEMNVSTLELGDSALYLCASSKGQDLITGELFFGEGSRLTVL.